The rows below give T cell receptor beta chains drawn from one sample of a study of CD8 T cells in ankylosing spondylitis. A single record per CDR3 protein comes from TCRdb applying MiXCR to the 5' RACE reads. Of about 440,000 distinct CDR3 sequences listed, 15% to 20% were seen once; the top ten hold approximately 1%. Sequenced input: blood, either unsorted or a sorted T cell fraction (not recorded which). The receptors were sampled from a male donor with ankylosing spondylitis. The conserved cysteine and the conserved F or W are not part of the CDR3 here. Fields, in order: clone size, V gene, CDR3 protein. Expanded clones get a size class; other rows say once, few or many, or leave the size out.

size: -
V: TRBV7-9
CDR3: ASSLGGTSFYEQY

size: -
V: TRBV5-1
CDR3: ASSPVGAGNTGELF

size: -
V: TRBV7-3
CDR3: ASSLTQGSEAF

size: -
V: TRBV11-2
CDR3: ASSTKRQKATNEKLF

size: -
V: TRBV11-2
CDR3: ASSLGGAPSSLH

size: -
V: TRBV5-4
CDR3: ASSLGREVGYT

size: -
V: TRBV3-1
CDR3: ASSQDKAGVAYNEQF

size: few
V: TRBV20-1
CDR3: SATGTGGKETQY

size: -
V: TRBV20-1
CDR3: SAREGTGSRGNTEAF

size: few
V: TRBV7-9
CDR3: ASSPPGQGNYGYT

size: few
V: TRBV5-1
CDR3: ASSEGLAVTDTQY

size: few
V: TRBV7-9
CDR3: ASSLAPGNSGNTIY

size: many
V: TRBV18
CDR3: ASSPPGRETQY

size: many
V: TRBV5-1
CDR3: ASSLGPASGNGELF

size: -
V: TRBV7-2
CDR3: ASSNDRVGRNEQF

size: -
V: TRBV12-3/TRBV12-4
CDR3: ASSLNTGGNQPQH

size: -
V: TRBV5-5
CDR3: ASSLSQGAYNEQF

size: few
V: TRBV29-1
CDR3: SVGTGRITEAF

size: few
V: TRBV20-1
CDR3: SAGDYGRAQY

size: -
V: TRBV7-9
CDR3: ASTPGDSDTEAF

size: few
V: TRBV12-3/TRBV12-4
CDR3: ASTRTAGETQY

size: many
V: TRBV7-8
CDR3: ASSPTGASYEQY

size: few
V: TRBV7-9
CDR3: ASSLGDDRASYEQY

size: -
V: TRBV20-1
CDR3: SAGLARNNEQF

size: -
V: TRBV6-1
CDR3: ASSLDPFGGYGYT

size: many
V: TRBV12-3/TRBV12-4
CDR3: ASLLSDTATEAF

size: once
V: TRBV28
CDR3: ASSSAWRVPQY

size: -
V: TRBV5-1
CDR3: ASSLMSSEGTDTQY

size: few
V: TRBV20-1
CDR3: SAAVSYGYT